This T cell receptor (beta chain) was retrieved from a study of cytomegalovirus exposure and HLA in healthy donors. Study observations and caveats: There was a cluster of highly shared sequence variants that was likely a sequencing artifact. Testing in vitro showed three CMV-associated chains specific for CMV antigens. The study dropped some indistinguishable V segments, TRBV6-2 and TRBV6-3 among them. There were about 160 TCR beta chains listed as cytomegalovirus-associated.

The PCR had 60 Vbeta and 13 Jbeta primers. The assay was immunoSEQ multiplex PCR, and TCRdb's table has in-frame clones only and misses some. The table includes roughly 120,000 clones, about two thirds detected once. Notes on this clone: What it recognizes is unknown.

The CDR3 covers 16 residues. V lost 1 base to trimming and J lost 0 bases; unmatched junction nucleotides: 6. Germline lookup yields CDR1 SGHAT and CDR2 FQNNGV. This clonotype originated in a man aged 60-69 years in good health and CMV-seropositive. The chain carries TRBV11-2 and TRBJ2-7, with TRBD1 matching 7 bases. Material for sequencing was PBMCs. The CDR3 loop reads CASSLGLGQPSYEQYF. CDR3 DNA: TGTGCCAGCAGCTTAGGCCTGGGACAGCCCTCCTACGAGCAGTACTTC. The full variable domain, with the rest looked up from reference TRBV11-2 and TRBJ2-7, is EAGVAQSPRYKIIEKRQSVAFWCNPISGHATLYWYQQILGQGPKLLIQFQNNGVVDDSQLPKDRFSAERLKGVDSTLKIQPAKLEDSAVYLCASSLGLGQPSYEQYFGPGTRLTVT.